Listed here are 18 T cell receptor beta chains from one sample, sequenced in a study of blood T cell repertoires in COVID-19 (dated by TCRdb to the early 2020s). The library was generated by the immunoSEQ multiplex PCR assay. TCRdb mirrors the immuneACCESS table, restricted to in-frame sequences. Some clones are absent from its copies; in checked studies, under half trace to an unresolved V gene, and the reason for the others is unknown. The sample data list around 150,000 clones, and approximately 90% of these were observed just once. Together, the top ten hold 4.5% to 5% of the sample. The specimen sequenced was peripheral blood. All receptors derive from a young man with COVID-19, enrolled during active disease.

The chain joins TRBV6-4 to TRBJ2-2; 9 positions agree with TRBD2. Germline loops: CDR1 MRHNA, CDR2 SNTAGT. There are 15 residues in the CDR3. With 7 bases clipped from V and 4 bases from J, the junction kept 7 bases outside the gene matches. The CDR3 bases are TGTGCCAGCAACCCGGGCGGGAGGGCCACCGGGGAGCTGTTTTTT. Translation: CASNPGGRATGELFF.

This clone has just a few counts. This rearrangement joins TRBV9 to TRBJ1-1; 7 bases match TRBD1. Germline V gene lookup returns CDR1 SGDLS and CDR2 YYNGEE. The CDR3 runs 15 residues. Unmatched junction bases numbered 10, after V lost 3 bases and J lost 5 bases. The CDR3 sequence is CASSDDRASRTEAFF. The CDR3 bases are TGTGCCAGCAGCGACGACAGGGCGTCACGGACTGAAGCTTTCTTT.

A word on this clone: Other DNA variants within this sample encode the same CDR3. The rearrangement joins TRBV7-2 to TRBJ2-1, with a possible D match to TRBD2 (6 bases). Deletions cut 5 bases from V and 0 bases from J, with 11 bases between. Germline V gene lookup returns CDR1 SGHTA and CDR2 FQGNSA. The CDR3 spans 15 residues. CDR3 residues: CASSRDSSSYNEQFF. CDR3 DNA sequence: TGTGCCAGCAGCCGGGACTCCAGCTCCTACAATGAGCAGTTCTTC.

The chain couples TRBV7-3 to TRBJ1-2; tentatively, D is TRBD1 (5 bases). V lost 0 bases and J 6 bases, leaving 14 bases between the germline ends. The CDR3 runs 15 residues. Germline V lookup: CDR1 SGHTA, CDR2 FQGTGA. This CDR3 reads CASSLTSDSTNGYTF. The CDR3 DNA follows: TGTGCCAGCAGCTTAACCTCCGACAGTACGAATGGCTACACCTTC.

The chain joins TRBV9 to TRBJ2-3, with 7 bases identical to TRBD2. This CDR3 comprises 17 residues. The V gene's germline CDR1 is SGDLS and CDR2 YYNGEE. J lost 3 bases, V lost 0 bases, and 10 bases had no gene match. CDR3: CASSVEVLAGVTDTQYF. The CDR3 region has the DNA TGTGCCAGCAGCGTAGAGGTACTGGCGGGAGTTACAGATACGCAGTATTTT.

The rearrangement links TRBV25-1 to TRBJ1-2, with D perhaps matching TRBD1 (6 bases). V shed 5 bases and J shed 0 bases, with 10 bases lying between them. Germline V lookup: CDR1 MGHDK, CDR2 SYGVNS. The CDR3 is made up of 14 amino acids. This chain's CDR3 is CASSTRTANYGYTF. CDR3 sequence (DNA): TGTGCCAGCAGTACCCGGACAGCTAACTATGGCTACACCTTC.

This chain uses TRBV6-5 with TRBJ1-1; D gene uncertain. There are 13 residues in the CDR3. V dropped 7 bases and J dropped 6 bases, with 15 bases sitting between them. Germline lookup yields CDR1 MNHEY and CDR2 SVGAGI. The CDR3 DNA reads TGTGCCAGCACTCCGGCTGGGAGGTCTGAAGCTTTCTTT. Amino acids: CASTPAGRSEAFF.

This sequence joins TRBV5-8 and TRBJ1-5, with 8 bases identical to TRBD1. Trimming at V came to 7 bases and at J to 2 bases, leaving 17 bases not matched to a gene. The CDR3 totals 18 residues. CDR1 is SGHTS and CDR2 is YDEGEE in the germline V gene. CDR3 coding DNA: TGTGCCAGCGTACCACCCGACAGGGGCGGCGCGGGCAATCAGCCCCAGCATTTT. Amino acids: CASVPPDRGGAGNQPQHF. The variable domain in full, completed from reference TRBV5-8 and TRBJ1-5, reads EAGVTQSPTHLIKTRGQQATLRCSPISGHTSVYWYQQALGLGLQFLLWYDEGEERNRGNFPPRFSGRQFPNYSSELNVNALELEDSALYLCASVPPDRGGAGNQPQHFGDGTRLSIL.

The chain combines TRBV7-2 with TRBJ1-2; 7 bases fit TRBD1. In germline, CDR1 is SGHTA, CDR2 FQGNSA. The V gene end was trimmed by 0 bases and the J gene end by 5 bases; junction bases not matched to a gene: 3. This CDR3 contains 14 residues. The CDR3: CASSLAGRGYGYTF. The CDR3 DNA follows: TGTGCCAGCAGCTTAGCGGGCAGGGGGTATGGCTACACCTTC.

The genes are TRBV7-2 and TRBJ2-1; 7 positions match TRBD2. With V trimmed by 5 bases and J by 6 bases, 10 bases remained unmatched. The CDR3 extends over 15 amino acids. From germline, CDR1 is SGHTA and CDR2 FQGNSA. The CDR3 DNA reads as TGTGCCAGCAGCCCGCTGGGACGGGAGGCCAATGAGCAGTTCTTC. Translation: CASSPLGREANEQFF.

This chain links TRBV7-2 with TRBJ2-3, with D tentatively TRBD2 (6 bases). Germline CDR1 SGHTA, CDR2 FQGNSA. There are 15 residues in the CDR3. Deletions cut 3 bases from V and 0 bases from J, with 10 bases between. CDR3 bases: TGTGCCAGCAGCTTGCGGGGTCGAAGCACAGATACGCAGTATTTT. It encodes CASSLRGRSTDTQYF.

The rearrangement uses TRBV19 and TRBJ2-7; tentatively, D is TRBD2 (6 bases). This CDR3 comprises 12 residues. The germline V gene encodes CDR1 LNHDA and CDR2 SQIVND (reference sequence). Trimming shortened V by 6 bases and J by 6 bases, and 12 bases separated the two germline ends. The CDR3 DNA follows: TGTGCCAGTAGCCAAGGCGGGGTCGAGCAGTACTTC. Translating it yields CASSQGGVEQYF.

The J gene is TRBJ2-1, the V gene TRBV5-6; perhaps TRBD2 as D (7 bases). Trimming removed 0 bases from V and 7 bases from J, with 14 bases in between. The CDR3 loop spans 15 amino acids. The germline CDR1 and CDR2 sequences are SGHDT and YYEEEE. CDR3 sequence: CASSLVAGAGNEQFF. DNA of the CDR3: TGTGCCAGCAGCTTGGTGGCGGGGGCGGGGAATGAGCAGTTCTTC.

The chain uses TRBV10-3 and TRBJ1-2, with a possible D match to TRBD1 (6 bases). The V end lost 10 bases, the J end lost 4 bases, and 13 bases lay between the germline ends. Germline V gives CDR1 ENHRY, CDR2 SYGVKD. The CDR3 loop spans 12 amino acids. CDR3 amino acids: CATATGSYGYTF. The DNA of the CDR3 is TGTGCCACCGCCACAGGGTCCTATGGCTACACCTTC.

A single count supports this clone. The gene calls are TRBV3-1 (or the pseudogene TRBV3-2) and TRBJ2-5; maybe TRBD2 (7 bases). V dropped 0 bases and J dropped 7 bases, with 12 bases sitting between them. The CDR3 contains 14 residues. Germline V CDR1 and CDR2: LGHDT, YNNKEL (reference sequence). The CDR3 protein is CASSQEGGAGTQYF. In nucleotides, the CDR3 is TGTGCCAGCAGCCAAGAGGGGGGGGCCGGGACCCAGTACTTC.

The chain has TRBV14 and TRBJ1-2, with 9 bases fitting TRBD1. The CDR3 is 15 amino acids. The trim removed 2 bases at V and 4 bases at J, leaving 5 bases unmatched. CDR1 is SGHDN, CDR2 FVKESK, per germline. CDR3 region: CASSQSGTGFYGYTF. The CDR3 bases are TGTGCCAGCAGCCAATCTGGGACAGGGTTCTATGGCTACACCTTC.

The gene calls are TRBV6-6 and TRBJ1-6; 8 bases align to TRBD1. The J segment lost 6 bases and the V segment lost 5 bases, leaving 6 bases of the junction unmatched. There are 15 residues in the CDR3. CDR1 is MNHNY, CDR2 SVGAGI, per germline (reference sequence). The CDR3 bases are TGTGCCAGCAGTACCGGGACAGGACCTAATTCACCCCTCCACTTT. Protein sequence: CASSTGTGPNSPLHF.

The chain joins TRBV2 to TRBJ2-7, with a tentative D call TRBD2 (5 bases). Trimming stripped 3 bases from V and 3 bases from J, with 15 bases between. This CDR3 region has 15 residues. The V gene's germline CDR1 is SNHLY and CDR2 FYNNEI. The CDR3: CASSDLRRGFYEQYF. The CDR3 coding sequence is TGTGCCAGCAGTGACCTTAGACGAGGGTTCTACGAGCAGTACTTC.